What follows describes a single T cell receptor beta chain. The sample originates from a study of blood T cell repertoires in COVID-19. On the study more broadly: The origin of the acute and convalescent COVID-19 samples was the United States, Italy and Spain. In each case, the material was cDNA or gDNA derived from T cells, B-cell-depleted T cells, or PBMCs.

Source study methods: Reference gene primers were amplified, and this amplification served to estimate nucleated cell counts. Generated by immunoSEQ multiplex PCR, the TCRdb table keeps only in-frame clones and is missing some. That table supplies the V and J calls and clone size; D and trimming were determined from the DNA. The table lists hundreds of thousands of clones, around 87% of them singletons. V was trimmed by 3 bases and J by 3 bases, leaving 17 bases between them. Germline-derived CDR1 and CDR2 are MNHEY and SVGEGT. CDR3 length: 16 amino acids. The clonotype comes from a woman in her sixties with COVID-19, enrolled during active disease. The chain recombines TRBV6-2 or TRBV6-3 with TRBJ2-5; TRBD2 is a possible D gene (5 bases). Sequences were obtained from peripheral blood. CDR3 protein: CASSYGRRARKETQYF. The CDR3 coding sequence is TGTGCCAGCAGTTATGGGAGACGGGCTAGAAAAGAGACCCAGTACTTC.